These T cell receptor beta chains were read from a single sample in a study of T cells in Graves' hyperthyroidism and ophthalmopathy. TCRdb re-analysed the multiplex PCR reads in MiXCR, keeping a single row per CDR3 protein. The sample records hundreds of thousands of distinct CDR3 sequences, roughly 45% being singletons. The sequenced sample was peripheral blood or thyroid tissue (not recorded which). The receptors derive from an adult man with Graves' disease, either hyperthyroidism or ophthalmopathy (not recorded which). Both conserved end residues are part of each CDR3.

j_call v_call cdr3_aa
TRBJ1-5 TRBV5-1 CASSLGGTGLAEPQHF
TRBJ1-4 TRBV20-1 CSARETGHDEKLFF
TRBJ2-5 TRBV20-1 CSASEEVGTQYF
TRBJ1-2 TRBV20-1 CSASRDGYTF
TRBJ1-6 TRBV19 CASSSLDAESSPLHF
TRBJ1-3 TRBV6-5 CASSAQVSGNTIYF
TRBJ2-5 TRBV12-3/TRBV12-4 CASSGGQGTATQYF
TRBJ1-4 TRBV6-4 CASNRRTTNEKLFF
TRBJ2-5 TRBV9 CASSRAGGGGSGETQYF
TRBJ1-5 TRBV6-6 CASSGYTGDQPQHF
TRBJ1-1 TRBV29-1 CSVGGAMNTEAFF
TRBJ2-5 TRBV5-1 CASSLGMASQQETQYF
TRBJ2-7 TRBV20-1 CSARDGDRDYEQYF
TRBJ1-5 TRBV20-1 CSARSGVGREPQHF
TRBJ2-2 TRBV7-2 CASSLYGGANTGELFF
TRBJ1-4 TRBV7-2 CASSLFGEKLFF
TRBJ1-3 TRBV2 CASSVGGGPTSGNTIYF
TRBJ1-1 TRBV7-6 CASSTQGAQAFF
TRBJ1-2 TRBV12-3/TRBV12-4 CASRGTGTNYGYTF
TRBJ1-5 TRBV27 CASSSSRQGNQPQHF
TRBJ2-5 TRBV7-9 CASSLTEETQYF
TRBJ2-6 TRBV7-9 CASSSTASGANVLTF
TRBJ1-1 TRBV29-1 CASGARVGTEAFF
TRBJ2-2 TRBV20-1 CSARDGGVLNTGELFF
TRBJ1-4 TRBV19 CASSQDRDYEKLFF
TRBJ1-1 TRBV11-2 CASSRQGATEAFF
TRBJ2-2 TRBV14 CASSHHENTGELFF
TRBJ2-5 TRBV29-1 CSVLTYTETQYF
TRBJ1-2 TRBV7-8 CASSLVSREDGYTF
TRBJ2-7 TRBV7-9 CASGRGQDEQYF
TRBJ2-2 TRBV5-6 CASSLFPREGTGELFF
TRBJ2-5 TRBV7-9 CASSLEGKETQYF
TRBJ2-5 TRBV7-6 CASTFSGAETQYF
TRBJ1-2 TRBV15 CATSREPTGADLGYTF
TRBJ2-7 TRBV10-1 CASSEGNYEQYF
TRBJ1-2 TRBV7-9 CASSLGQLVGGYTF
TRBJ1-4 TRBV28 CASHPPPNRGRSSEKLFF
TRBJ1-2 TRBV29-1 CSVGGGPLGGYTF
TRBJ1-2 TRBV2 CAPPPGTVSGYTF
TRBJ2-7 TRBV7-2 CASSQTGQLGYEQYF
TRBJ1-1 TRBV6-2/TRBV6-3 CASSYRQLNTEAFF
TRBJ1-5 TRBV2 CASSAEIATLNQPQHF
TRBJ1-6 TRBV20-1 CSASPDNSPLHF
TRBJ1-1 TRBV25-1 CASTEGVNTEAFF
TRBJ1-6 TRBV7-8 CASSLRAANSPLHF
TRBJ1-2 TRBV2 CASSLLGLGTTLENGYTF
TRBJ2-2 TRBV6-1 CASIRRGFKANTGELFF
TRBJ1-1 TRBV7-2 CASSLALGGSTEAFF